A selection of T cell receptor beta chains follows, all from one sample in a study of CD8 T cells in Susac syndrome. MiXCR was run by TCRdb on the immunoSEQ multiplex PCR reads, yielding one entry per CDR3 protein. This sample has roughly 220,000 distinct CDR3 sequences, with roughly 93% found just once. The sequencing input was CD4+ T cells from PBMCs. The receptors derive from a human donor with Susac syndrome. CDR3s include the opening cysteine and the closing phenylalanine or tryptophan. Fields, in order: J gene, V gene, D gene, clone size, CDR3 protein, CDR3 DNA. D genes are given only for firm matches. A row's size may be missing; if present it is once, few, many or a size class.

j_call: TRBJ2-6; v_call: TRBV12-3/TRBV12-4; d_call: -; clone_size: -; cdr3_aa: CASSSGTSGSGANVLTF; cdr3_nt: TGTGCCAGCAGCTCCGGGACTTCGGGCTCTGGGGCCAACGTCCTGACTTTC
j_call: TRBJ1-2; v_call: TRBV3-1; d_call: -; clone_size: -; cdr3_aa: CASSQDLAEQYGYTF; cdr3_nt: TGTGCCAGCAGCCAAGATCTCGCAGAGCAGTATGGCTACACCTTC
j_call: TRBJ2-5; v_call: TRBV28; d_call: TRBD1; clone_size: -; cdr3_aa: CASSRLDRDRGFGETQYF; cdr3_nt: TGTGCCAGCAGCCGACTTGACCGGGACAGGGGATTTGGAGAGACCCAGTACTTC
j_call: TRBJ2-5; v_call: TRBV7-2; d_call: -; clone_size: -; cdr3_aa: CASSLDWAGSQETQYF; cdr3_nt: TGTGCCAGCAGCTTAGATTGGGCGGGGTCACAAGAGACCCAGTACTTC
j_call: TRBJ1-1; v_call: TRBV7-9; d_call: -; clone_size: -; cdr3_aa: CASGEGVGNTEAFF; cdr3_nt: TGTGCCAGCGGGGAGGGTGTGGGGAACACTGAAGCTTTCTTT
j_call: TRBJ2-7; v_call: TRBV5-1; d_call: -; clone_size: -; cdr3_aa: CASSQGQLREQYF; cdr3_nt: TGCGCCAGCAGCCAAGGACAGCTCCGCGAGCAGTACTTC
j_call: TRBJ1-2; v_call: TRBV6-5; d_call: -; clone_size: -; cdr3_aa: CASSSPEKGYTF; cdr3_nt: TGTGCCAGCAGTTCCCCAGAGAAGGGCTACACCTTC
j_call: TRBJ2-1; v_call: TRBV3-1; d_call: TRBD2; clone_size: -; cdr3_aa: CASSEGLAGAPGF; cdr3_nt: TGTGCCAGCAGCGAGGGACTAGCGGGGGCCCCTGGCTTC
j_call: TRBJ2-7; v_call: TRBV19; d_call: -; clone_size: -; cdr3_aa: CASGRPRDTGRDEQYF; cdr3_nt: TGTGCCAGTGGGCGACCCAGGGACACGGGCCGTGACGAGCAGTACTTC
j_call: TRBJ2-1; v_call: TRBV28; d_call: -; clone_size: once; cdr3_aa: CASSERRAGHNEQFF; cdr3_nt: TGTGCCAGCAGTGAAAGGAGGGCAGGACACAATGAGCAGTTCTTC
j_call: TRBJ1-1; v_call: TRBV3-1; d_call: -; clone_size: -; cdr3_aa: CASSQKLQGEAFF; cdr3_nt: TGTGCCAGCAGCCAAAAGCTTCAGGGGGAAGCTTTCTTT
j_call: TRBJ2-3; v_call: TRBV30; d_call: -; clone_size: -; cdr3_aa: CASISKPGLGTDTQYF; cdr3_nt: TGTGCCTCCATTAGCAAGCCAGGGTTGGGCACAGATACGCAGTATTTT
j_call: TRBJ2-6; v_call: TRBV30; d_call: -; clone_size: once; cdr3_aa: CAGGRTPPSGANVLTF; cdr3_nt: TGTGCCGGGGGGCGAACCCCCCCGTCTGGGGCCAACGTCCTGACTTTC
j_call: TRBJ2-6; v_call: TRBV30; d_call: -; clone_size: -; cdr3_aa: CALTTGANSGANVLTF; cdr3_nt: TGTGCCCTTACGACGGGGGCCAACTCTGGGGCCAACGTCCTGACTTTC